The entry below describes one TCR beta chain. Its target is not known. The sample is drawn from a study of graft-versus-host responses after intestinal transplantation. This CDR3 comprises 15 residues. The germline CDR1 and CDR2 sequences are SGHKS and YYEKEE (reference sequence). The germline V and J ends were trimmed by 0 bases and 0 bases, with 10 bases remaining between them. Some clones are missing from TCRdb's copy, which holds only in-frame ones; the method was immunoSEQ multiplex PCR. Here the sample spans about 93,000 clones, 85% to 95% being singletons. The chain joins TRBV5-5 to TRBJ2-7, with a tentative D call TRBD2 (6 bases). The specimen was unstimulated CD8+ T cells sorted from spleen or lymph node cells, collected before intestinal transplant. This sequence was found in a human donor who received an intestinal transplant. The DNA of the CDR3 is TGTGCCAGCAGCTTGGCCGGAGGGAACTCCTACGAGCAGTACTTC. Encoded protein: CASSLAGGNSYEQYF. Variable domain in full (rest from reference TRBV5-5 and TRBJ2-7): DAGVTQSPTHLIKTRGQQVTLRCSPISGHKSVSWYQQVLGQGPQFIFQYYEKEERGRGNFPDRFSARQFPNYSSELNVNALLLGDSALYLCASSLAGGNSYEQYFGPGTRLTVT.